This T cell receptor beta chain was profiled in a study of T cells expressing NK-cell markers. Broader study findings: The contribution of dominant NKG2C+ clonotypes to CD8+ T cells in roughly 6 donors was 1.0-7.0%. HCMV specificity of the expanded NKG2C+ T cell clones was not established.

What made the TCR beta cDNA was 5'RACE template switching with UMIs. TCRdb reprocessed the 5' RACE reads, keeping one entry per CDR3 protein, no DNA. The ten top clones account for around 11%, within a sample of about 370,000 distinct CDR3 sequences. A word on this clonotype: No antigen is known for it.

CDR3 length equals 12 residues. Per germline, CDR1 MNHEY and CDR2 SVGEGT. Specimen: blood T cells: a sorted CD56 or NKG2C T cell subset, CD4+ or CD8+ T cells, or bulk PBMC T cells (not recorded which). This receptor was obtained from a woman between 45 and 65 years old in good health. The chain employs TRBV6-2 or TRBV6-3 and TRBJ2-1; the TCRdb D gene call, TRBD2, has no DNA to confirm it. CDR3 region: CASRQTAGPQFF.